At least ten counts were recorded for the clone carrying this T cell receptor beta chain. This record comes from a study of T cells in Graves' hyperthyroidism and ophthalmopathy. Deletions cut 6 bases from V and 6 bases from J, with 18 bases between. The germline gives CDR1 LGHDT, CDR2 YNNKEL (reference sequence). The CDR3 extends over 14 amino acids. The TCR beta CDR3 regions underwent amplification using RNA transcripts as the source. Using the HTBI primer set, a first-round RT-PCR was run on the TCR CDR3. One entry per CDR3 protein results from TCRdb running MiXCR on the multiplex PCR reads. The sample has some 420,000 distinct CDR3 sequences; roughly 15% are singletons.

Sequenced sample: blood. The chain has TRBV3-1 and TRBJ2-7, with D possibly being TRBD1 (5 bases). The receptor's source is a woman in her late teens or twenties with Graves' hyperthyroidism. The CDR3 DNA reads TGTGCCAGCAGTCGTACCAGGGTACTCGCCGAGCAGTACTTC. Protein: CASSRTRVLAEQYF.